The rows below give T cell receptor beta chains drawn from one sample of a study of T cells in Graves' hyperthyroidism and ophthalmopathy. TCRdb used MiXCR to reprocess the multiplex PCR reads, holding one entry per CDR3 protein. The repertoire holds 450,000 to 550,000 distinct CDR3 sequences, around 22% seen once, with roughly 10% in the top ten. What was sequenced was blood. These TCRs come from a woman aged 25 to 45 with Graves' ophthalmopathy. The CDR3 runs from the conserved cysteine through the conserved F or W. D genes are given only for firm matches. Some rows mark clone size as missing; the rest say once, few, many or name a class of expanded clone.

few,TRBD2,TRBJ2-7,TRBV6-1,TGTGCCAGCAGTGAAATAGCGGGGGACTCCTACGAGCAGTACTTC,CASSEIAGDSYEQYF
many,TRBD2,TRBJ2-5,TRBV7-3,TGTGCCAGCAGCCTCGGACTAGCGGGACACCAAGAGACCCAGTACTTC,CASSLGLAGHQETQYF
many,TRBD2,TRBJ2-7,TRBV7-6,TGTGCCAGCAGCTTAGAGGGTAGCGGGGGATCCTACGAGCAGTACTTC,CASSLEGSGGSYEQYF
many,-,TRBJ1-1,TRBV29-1,TGCAGCGTTGGGGACCGGTGGGACCGGGGGTACGCTTTCTTT,CSVGDRWDRGYAFF
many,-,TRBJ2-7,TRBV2,TGTGCCAGCAGTGGGACAGATTTCCACTACGAGCAGTACTTC,CASSGTDFHYEQYF
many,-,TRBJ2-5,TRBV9,TGTGCCAGCAGCGTAGGACAAACGGGGGAGGCCCAGTACTTC,CASSVGQTGEAQYF
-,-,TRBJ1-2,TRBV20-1,TGCAGTGCCCCTAAGACCCACGCAGGTGATGGCTACACCTTC,CSAPKTHAGDGYTF
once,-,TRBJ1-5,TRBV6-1,TGTGCCAGCAGTGAACGCGGGGGAGGGCAGCCCCAGCATTTT,CASSERGGGQPQHF
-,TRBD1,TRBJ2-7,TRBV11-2,TGTGCCAGCAGCTTTCCGGGACAGATCACTTACGAGCAGTACTTC,CASSFPGQITYEQYF
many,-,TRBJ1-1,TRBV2,TGTGCCAGCCCAGGTAACACTGAAGCTTTCTTT,CASPGNTEAFF
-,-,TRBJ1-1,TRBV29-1,TGCAGCGTGGGAGGGTACACTGAAGCTTTCTTT,CSVGGYTEAFF
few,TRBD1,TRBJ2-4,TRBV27,TGTGCCAGCAGGCCTGACCGGGACAGGGGTGACATTAAGTACTTC,CASRPDRDRGDIKYF
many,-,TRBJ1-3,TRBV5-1,TGCGCCAGCAGCTCAGGGGATCGAAACACCATATATTTT,CASSSGDRNTIYF
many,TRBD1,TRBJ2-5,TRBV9,TGTGCCAGCAGTCTGTGGGGGACAGGGAGTCTTATGGAGACCCAGTACTTC,CASSLWGTGSLMETQYF
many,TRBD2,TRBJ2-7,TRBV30,TGTGCCTGGAGTGTACCGGCTAGCGGCCGCTACGAGCAGTACTTC,CAWSVPASGRYEQYF
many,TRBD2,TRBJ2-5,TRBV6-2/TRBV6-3,TGTGCCAGCCGACTAGCGGGGGGAAAAGAGACCCAGTACTTC,CASRLAGGKETQYF
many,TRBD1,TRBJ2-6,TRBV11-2,TGTGCCAGCAGCTTAGGGACAGGACACATTGGGGCCAACGTCCTGACTTTC,CASSLGTGHIGANVLTF
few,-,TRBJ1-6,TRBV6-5,TGTGCCAGCAGTTGGACAACTGGTAATTCACCCCTCCACTTT,CASSWTTGNSPLHF
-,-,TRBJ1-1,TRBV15,TGTGCCACCAGCAGAGAGATCCCGGGGGTGAACACTGAAGCTTTCTTT,CATSREIPGVNTEAFF
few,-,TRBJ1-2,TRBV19,TGTGCCAGTAGTACCAGTGGAAGGGGGGTCTTCGGCTATGGCTACACCTTC,CASSTSGRGVFGYGYTF
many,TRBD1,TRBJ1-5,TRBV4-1,TGCGCCAGCAGTCCCGGGACAGGAGATTATCAGCCCCAGCATTTT,CASSPGTGDYQPQHF
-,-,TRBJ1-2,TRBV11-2,TGTGCCAGCAGCCCTTGGAGGGGGGAACACTATGGCTACACCTTC,CASSPWRGEHYGYTF
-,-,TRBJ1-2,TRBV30,TGTGCCTGGAACCCGGACAATAACTATGGCTACACCTTC,CAWNPDNNYGYTF
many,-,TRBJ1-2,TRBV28,TGTGCCAGCAGTTTGTATGGATTTTCCTTGGGCTACACCTTC,CASSLYGFSLGYTF
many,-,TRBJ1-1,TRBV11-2,TGTGCCAGCAGCTTAGAGCCAGGGCTAGTGAACACTGAAGCTTTCTTT,CASSLEPGLVNTEAFF
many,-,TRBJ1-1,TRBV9,TGTGCCAGCAGCGTAGGGGCTAACACTGAAGCTTTCTTT,CASSVGANTEAFF
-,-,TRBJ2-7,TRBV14,TGTGCCAGCAGCCCTGGCTCTAGTTCCGAGCAGTACTTC,CASSPGSSSEQYF
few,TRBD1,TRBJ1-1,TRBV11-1,TGTGCCAGCAGCTTAATGGACAGGAGCACTGAAGCTTTCTTT,CASSLMDRSTEAFF
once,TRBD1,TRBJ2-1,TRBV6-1,TGTGCCAGCAGTGAAGACTGGACAGGGGGAAATGAGCAGTTCTTC,CASSEDWTGGNEQFF
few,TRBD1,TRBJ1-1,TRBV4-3,TGCGCCAGCAGCCAAGTGTTTGGGACAGGGGGCACTGAAGCTTTCTTT,CASSQVFGTGGTEAFF
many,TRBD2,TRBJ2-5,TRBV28,TGTGCCAGCAGCCCCCGCTTTGGCGGGGGGGGGCAAGAGACCCAGTACTTC,CASSPRFGGGGQETQYF
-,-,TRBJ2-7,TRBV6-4,TGTGCCAGCACTGGCTCAGACCTTAGCTCCTACGAGCAGTACTTC,CASTGSDLSSYEQYF
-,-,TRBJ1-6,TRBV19,TGTGCCAGTAGTATACCGGGCCCCTATTCACCCCTCCACTTT,CASSIPGPYSPLHF
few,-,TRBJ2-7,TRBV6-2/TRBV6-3,TGTGCCAGCACTAACAGTCACTACGAGCAGTACTTC,CASTNSHYEQYF
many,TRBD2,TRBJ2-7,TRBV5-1,TGCGCCAGCAGTCGGACTAGCGGGGGGCTTTCCTACGAGCAGTACTTC,CASSRTSGGLSYEQYF
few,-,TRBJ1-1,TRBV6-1,TGTGCCAGCAGGCTGACCAGGGTCGCGGCGAACACTGAAGCTTTCTTT,CASRLTRVAANTEAFF
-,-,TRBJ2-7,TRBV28,TGTGCCAGCAGTTTTGAGGTTTCGGGGAGCCTAACCCCATCTTACGAGCAGTACTTC,CASSFEVSGSLTPSYEQYF
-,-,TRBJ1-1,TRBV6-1,TGTGCCAGCAGTGAGCCGTGGGACGGGAACACTGAAGCTTTCTTT,CASSEPWDGNTEAFF
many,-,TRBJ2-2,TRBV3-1,TGTGCCAGCAGCCAAGTAAGGAGTTCGACCGGGGAGCTGTTTTTT,CASSQVRSSTGELFF
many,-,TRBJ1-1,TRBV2,TGTGCCAGCAGTGACTCTGGGGGAGAAAAAATTGAAGCTTTCTTT,CASSDSGGEKIEAFF
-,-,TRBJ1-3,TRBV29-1,TGCAGCCCAAAGGGGGAAAACACCATATATTTT,CSPKGENTIYF
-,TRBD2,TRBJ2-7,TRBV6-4,TGTGCCAGCAGTGACTCGGGACTAGCGGGTACTTTCTCCTACGAGCAGTACTTC,CASSDSGLAGTFSYEQYF
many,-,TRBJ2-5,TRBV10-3,TGTGCCAGCTTTGGCGGGGACCTAGAAGAGACCCAGTACTTC,CASFGGDLEETQYF
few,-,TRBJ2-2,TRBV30,TGTGCCTGGAACAGGAGGAGGAACACCGGGGAGCTGTTTTTT,CAWNRRRNTGELFF
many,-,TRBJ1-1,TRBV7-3,TGTGCCAGCAGCTCACAGGGCCCCGACACTGAAGCTTTCTTT,CASSSQGPDTEAFF
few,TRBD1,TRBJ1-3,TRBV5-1,TGCGCCAGCAGCTTGGCCCCGACAGGGACTGGAAACACCATATATTTT,CASSLAPTGTGNTIYF
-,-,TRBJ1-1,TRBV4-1,TGCGCCAGCAGCCAAGTATATCCCACTGAAGCTTTCTTT,CASSQVYPTEAFF
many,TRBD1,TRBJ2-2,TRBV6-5,TGTGCCAGCAGTTTCCAGGACAGGAAGAACACCGGGGAGCTGTTTTTT,CASSFQDRKNTGELFF
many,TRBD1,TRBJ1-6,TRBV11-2,TGTGCCAGTACCCGGGACAGAAATTCACCCCTCCACTTT,CASTRDRNSPLHF
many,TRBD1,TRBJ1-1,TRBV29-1,TGCAGCTTCACCGGGACAGGGGCGGACACTGAAGCTTTCTTT,CSFTGTGADTEAFF